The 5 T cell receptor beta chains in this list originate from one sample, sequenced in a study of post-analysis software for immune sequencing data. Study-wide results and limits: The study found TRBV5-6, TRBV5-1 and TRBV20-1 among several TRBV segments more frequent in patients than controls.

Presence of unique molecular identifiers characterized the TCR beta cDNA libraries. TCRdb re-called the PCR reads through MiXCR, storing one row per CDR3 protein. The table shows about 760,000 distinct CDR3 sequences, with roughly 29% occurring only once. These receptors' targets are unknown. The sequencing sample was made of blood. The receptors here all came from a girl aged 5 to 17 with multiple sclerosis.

The CDR3 nucleotides read TGTGCCAGCAGCGAAAGACGGCACTACGAGCAGTACTTC. This codes for CASSERRHYEQYF. The gene calls are TRBV7-2 and TRBJ2-7; D remains ambiguous. The germline V gene has CDR1 SGHTA and CDR2 FQGNSA. The CDR3 has 13 residues. The V and J ends lost 5 bases and 3 bases respectively, with 11 bases between them.

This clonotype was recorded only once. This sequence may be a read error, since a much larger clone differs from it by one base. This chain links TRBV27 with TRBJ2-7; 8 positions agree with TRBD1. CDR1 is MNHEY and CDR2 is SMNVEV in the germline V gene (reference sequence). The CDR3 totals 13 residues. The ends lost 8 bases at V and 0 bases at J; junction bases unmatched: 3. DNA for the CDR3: TGTGCCAGCGTGACAGGGGACTCCTACGAGCAGTACTTC. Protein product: CASVTGDSYEQYF.

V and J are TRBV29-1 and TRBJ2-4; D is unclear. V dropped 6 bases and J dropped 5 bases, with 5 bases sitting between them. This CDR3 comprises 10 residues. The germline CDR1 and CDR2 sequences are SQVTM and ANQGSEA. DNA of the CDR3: TGCAGCGTCCCACAAAACATTCAGTACTTC. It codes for CSVPQNIQYF.

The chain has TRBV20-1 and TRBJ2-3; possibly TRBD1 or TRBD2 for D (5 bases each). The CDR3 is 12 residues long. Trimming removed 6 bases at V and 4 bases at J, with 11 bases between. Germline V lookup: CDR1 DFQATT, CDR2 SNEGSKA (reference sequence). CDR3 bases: TGCAGTGCAAGACGGGACCCAGATACGCAGTATTTT. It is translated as CSARRDPDTQYF.

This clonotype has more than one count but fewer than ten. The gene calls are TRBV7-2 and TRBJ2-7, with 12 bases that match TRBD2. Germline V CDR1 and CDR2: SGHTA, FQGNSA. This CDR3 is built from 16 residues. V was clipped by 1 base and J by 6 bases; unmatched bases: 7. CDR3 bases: TGTGCCAGCAGCTTAGAGGGGGCTAGCGGGAGGGGCGAGCAGTACTTC. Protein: CASSLEGASGRGEQYF. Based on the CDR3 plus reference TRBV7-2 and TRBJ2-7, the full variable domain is GAGVSQSPSNKVTEKGKDVELRCDPISGHTALYWYRQSLGQGLEFLIYFQGNSAPDKSGLPSDRFSAERTGGSVSTLTIQRTQQEDSAVYLCASSLEGASGRGEQYFGPGTRLTVT.